The 5 T cell receptor beta chains below were found in one sample sequenced in a study. Treg sorting used a CD4+CD25+CD127-/low gate. TCRdb redid the calling of the 5' RACE reads with MiXCR, one entry per CDR3 protein. Of 11,000 or so distinct CDR3 sequences listed, 27% were seen once; the top ten hold roughly 3.2%. Sequencing was performed on Tregs sorted from a lymph node. The source of these receptors is a female donor with breast cancer.

This chain connects TRBV12-3 or TRBV12-4 to TRBJ2-1; D is unclear. The CDR3 is 15 residues long. Trimming stripped 6 bases from V and 0 bases from J, with 12 bases between. CDR3 amino acids: CASSSGSSSYNEQFF. The CDR3 region has the DNA TGTGCCAGCAGCTCCGGGTCGAGCTCCTACAATGAGCAGTTCTTC.

This clonotype has only a few counts. This chain uses TRBV5-1 with TRBJ2-2, with 9 bases that match TRBD1. The length of the CDR3 is 16 residues. The J segment lost 4 bases and the V segment lost 4 bases, leaving 8 bases of the junction unmatched. The germline V gene encodes CDR1 SGHRS and CDR2 YFSETQ. The CDR3 coding sequence is TGCGCCAGCAGCGAACCAGACAGGGGGGCCACCGGGGAGCTGTTTTTT. This encodes CASSEPDRGATGELFF.

This clonotype qualifies as medium-sized. The chain carries TRBV11-2 and TRBJ2-1; D call uncertain. Trimming removed 1 base at V and 10 bases at J, with 5 bases between. This CDR3 is 11 amino acids long. Per germline, CDR1 SGHAT and CDR2 FQNNGV. The CDR3 DNA reads as TGTGCCAGCAGCTTAGGTGGGGAGCAGTTCTTC. Its translation is CASSLGGEQFF.

This clonotype was seen repeatedly, ten times or more. One end of the junction varies from germline; a read error may be responsible. The V call is TRBV9, the J call TRBJ1-1, with D maybe TRBD1 (6 bases). CDR1 and CDR2 from the germline V gene are SGDLS and YYNGEE. The CDR3 length is 14 residues. The CDR3 here is CASSVAGAGAEAFF. The CDR3 DNA sequence: TGTGCCAGCAGCGTAGCAGGGGCGGGCGCTGAAGCCTTCTTT.

This clonotype has ten or more counts. J is TRBJ2-7 and V is TRBV20-1, with 9 positions matching TRBD2. The junction had 7 bases not matched to a gene; V was cut back by 1 base and J by 3 bases. The CDR3 runs 15 residues. Germline V gives CDR1 DFQATT, CDR2 SNEGSKA (reference sequence). The CDR3: CSARALAGRFYEQYF. The CDR3 DNA follows: TGCAGTGCTAGAGCGCTAGCGGGACGCTTCTACGAGCAGTACTTC.